A single sample gave rise to the 10 T cell receptor beta chains below, sequenced in a study of CD8+ T cells in alopecia areata (dated by TCRdb to between 2018 and 2020). Sample treatment or condition, as interpreted from the label and publication: oral pan-JAK inhibitor, 5-10 mg twice daily. Library preparation employed the immunoSEQ multiplex PCR assay. For TCR sequencing, RNA was extracted from every sample and reverse transcribed into cDNA to serve as template. TCRdb took this table from immuneACCESS and kept in-frame rearrangements with V and J called. Such tables lack part of the clones; where checked against another copy, unresolved V genes explain under half of the gap, and the rest is unexplained. The sample table holds 150,000 to 200,000 clones, of which more than 55% were seen once. Clones ranked in the top ten supply approximately 1.3% of the sample. Sample: CD4+ T cells sorted from blood, taken at week 49, from a patient treated with tofacitinib. The receptors were sampled from a human donor with alopecia areata.

This clone was counted a few times. CDR3 sequence reads: CASSHRTGATGTEAFF. CDR3 in DNA: TGCGCCAGCAGCCACCGCACAGGGGCGACGGGAACTGAAGCTTTCTTT. The V gene is TRBV4-3, the J gene TRBJ1-1; TRBD1 aligns across 7 bases. This CDR3 spans 16 amino acids. Germline V gene data show CDR1 as LGHNA and CDR2 as YSLEER. V dropped 3 bases and J dropped 5; count of bases not matched to a gene: 12.

This chain uses TRBV30 with TRBJ1-6; a possible D gene is TRBD1 (5 bases). Trimming pared 4 bases from V and 5 bases from J, leaving 9 bases between. The CDR3 loop spans 13 amino acids. Looked up from germline, CDR1 is GTSNPN and CDR2 is SVGIG (reference sequence). The CDR3 DNA reads TGTGCCTGGACCCAGGGAAATAATTCACCCCTCCACTTT. Amino acids: CAWTQGNNSPLHF.

V usage is TRBV20-1 and J usage is TRBJ2-1, with D possibly being TRBD1 (6 bases). The CDR3 contains 11 residues. V gave up 4 bases and J gave up 9 bases, with 10 bases separating them. Germline V gene lookup returns CDR1 DFQATT and CDR2 SNEGSKA (reference sequence). The chain's CDR3 is CSANRESEQFF. CDR3 DNA: TGCAGTGCTAACAGGGAAAGTGAGCAGTTCTTC.

The chain recombines TRBV29-1 with TRBJ2-5; D is perhaps TRBD1 (5 bases). Germline V CDR1 and CDR2: SQVTM, ANQGSEA. Deletions cut 8 bases from V and 4 bases from J, with 14 bases between. The CDR3 has 12 amino acids. The CDR3 spells CSIRQGRETQYF. As DNA, the CDR3 is TGCAGCATCCGGCAGGGTAGAGAGACCCAGTACTTC.

The rearrangement joins TRBV29-1 to TRBJ2-2; the match to TRBD1 covers 8 bases. Germline V gene lookup returns CDR1 SQVTM and CDR2 ANQGSEA. Trimming at V came to 8 bases and at J to 0 bases, leaving 11 bases not matched to a gene. CDR3 length equals 16 residues. CDR3 coding DNA: TGCAGCCCTGGGGGACAGGCGAAACCGAACACCGGGGAGCTGTTTTTT. This codes for CSPGGQAKPNTGELFF.

This chain connects TRBV5-6 to TRBJ2-3; 7 nucleotides line up with TRBD1. Trimming took 2 bases from V and 7 from J; bases not matched to a gene: 7. The germline CDR1 and CDR2 sequences are SGHDT and YYEEEE. The CDR3 sequence is 14 residues long. The CDR3, as DNA: TGTGCCAGCAGCTTCGGACAGGTTGGAAATACGCAGTATTTT. It is translated as CASSFGQVGNTQYF.

This clone was detected only once. The chain joins TRBV30 to TRBJ2-5; 9 bases fit TRBD2. CDR1 is GTSNPN and CDR2 is SVGIG in the germline V gene (reference sequence). This CDR3 is 16 amino acids long. J gave up 5 bases and V 2 bases, and 12 bases lay outside the gene matches. The CDR3 nucleotides are TGTGCCTGGAGTAAGATGGTAATAGCGGGGGCGGAGACCCAGTACTTC. It specifies CAWSKMVIAGAETQYF.

The J gene is TRBJ1-2, the V gene TRBV27; D perhaps matches TRBD1 (5 bases). Germline values: CDR1 MNHEY, CDR2 SMNVEV (reference sequence). Trimming cost V 5 bases and J 8 bases, with 18 bases left between them. This CDR3 spans 14 amino acids. The CDR3 DNA sequence: TGTGCCAGCAGTACCTCCCGGGGGGTGGGAGGCTACACCTTC. Its protein is CASSTSRGVGGYTF.

V is TRBV29-1 and J is TRBJ2-3; the D gene is possibly TRBD2 (7 bases). CDR1 and CDR2 from the germline V gene are SQVTM and ANQGSEA. This CDR3 comprises 16 residues. V lost 7 bases, J lost 0 bases, and 20 bases lay in between. The CDR3 DNA is TGCAGCGCCAGAGGGGGGGAGGACCGAAGCACAGATACGCAGTATTTT. Amino acid sequence: CSARGGEDRSTDTQYF.

This clone has a handful of counts. The chain uses TRBV2 and TRBJ1-2; TRBD1 is a possible D gene (6 bases). Per the germline V gene, CDR1 is SNHLY and CDR2 is FYNNEI. Trimming stripped 4 bases from V and 8 bases from J, with 17 bases between. The CDR3 consists of 14 residues. The CDR3 protein is CASSGSGALEGYTF. In DNA form, the CDR3 reads TGTGCCAGCAGTGGGTCGGGGGCACTGGAAGGCTACACCTTC.